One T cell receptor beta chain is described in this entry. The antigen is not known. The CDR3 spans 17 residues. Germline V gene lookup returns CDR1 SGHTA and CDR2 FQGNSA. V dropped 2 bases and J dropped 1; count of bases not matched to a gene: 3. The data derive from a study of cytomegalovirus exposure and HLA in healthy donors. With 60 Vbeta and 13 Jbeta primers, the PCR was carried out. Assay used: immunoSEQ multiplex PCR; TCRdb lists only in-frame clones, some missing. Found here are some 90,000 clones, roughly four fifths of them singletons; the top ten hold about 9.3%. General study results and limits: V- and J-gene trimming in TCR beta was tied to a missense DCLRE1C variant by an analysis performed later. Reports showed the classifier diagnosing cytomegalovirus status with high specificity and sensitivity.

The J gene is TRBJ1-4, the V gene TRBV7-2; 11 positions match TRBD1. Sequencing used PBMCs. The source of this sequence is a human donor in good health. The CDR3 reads CASSLKDRGLTNEKLFF. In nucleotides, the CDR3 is TGTGCCAGCAGCTTAAAGGACAGGGGGCTAACTAATGAAAAACTGTTTTTT.